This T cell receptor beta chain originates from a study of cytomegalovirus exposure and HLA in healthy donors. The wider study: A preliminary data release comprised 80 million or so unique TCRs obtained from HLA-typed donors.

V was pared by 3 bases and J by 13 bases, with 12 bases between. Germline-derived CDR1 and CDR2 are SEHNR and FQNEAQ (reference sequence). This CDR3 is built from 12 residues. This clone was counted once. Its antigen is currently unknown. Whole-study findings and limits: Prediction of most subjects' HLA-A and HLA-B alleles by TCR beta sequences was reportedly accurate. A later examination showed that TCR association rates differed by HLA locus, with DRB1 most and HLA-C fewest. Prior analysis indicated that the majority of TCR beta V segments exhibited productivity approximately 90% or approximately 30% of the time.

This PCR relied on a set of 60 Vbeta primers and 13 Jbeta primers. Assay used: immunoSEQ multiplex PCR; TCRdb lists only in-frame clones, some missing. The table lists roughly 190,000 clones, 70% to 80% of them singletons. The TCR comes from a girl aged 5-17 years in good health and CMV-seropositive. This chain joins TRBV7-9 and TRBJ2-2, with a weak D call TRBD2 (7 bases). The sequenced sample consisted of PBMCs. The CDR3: CASSFGGGGLFF. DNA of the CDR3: TGTGCCAGCAGCTTCGGCGGGGGCGGGCTGTTTTTT.